Listed below are T cell receptor beta chains from one sample, sequenced in a study of shared clonotypes between healthy human individuals. Method: immunoSEQ multiplex PCR; TCRdb's copy keeps in-frame clones and lacks some. This table holds around 500,000 clones, roughly 78% found once. Specimen: PBMCs. These receptors came from a middle-aged woman in good health. Some clones in this sample may be carry-over from other donors' samples. Both conserved end residues are part of each CDR3. D genes are given only for firm matches. The listing skips clone size in some rows; elsewhere it reads once, few, many or a size class.

d_call	v_call	clone_size	j_call	cdr3_aa	cdr3_nt
TRBD1	TRBV2	.	TRBJ1-5	CASSIDRGAWPQHF	TGTGCCAGCAGTATCGACAGGGGGGCTTGGCCCCAGCATTTT
.	TRBV30	once	TRBJ2-2	CAWRADNTGELFF	TGTGCCTGGAGGGCAGATAACACCGGGGAGCTGTTTTTT
TRBD2	TRBV27	.	TRBJ2-1	CASTLAGANEQFF	TGTGCCAGCACTCTAGCGGGAGCGAATGAGCAGTTCTTC
TRBD1	TRBV28	.	TRBJ1-6	CASTPSGTVYSPLHF	TGTGCCAGCACCCCCTCGGGGACAGTATATTCACCCCTCCACTTT
TRBD1	TRBV6-4	.	TRBJ2-5	CASSAPRQGVLETQYF	TGTGCCAGCAGTGCCCCCAGACAGGGGGTGTTGGAGACCCAGTACTTC
TRBD1	TRBV28	.	TRBJ2-7	CASRRRDRWYEQYF	TGTGCCAGCAGGCGCCGGGACAGATGGTACGAGCAGTACTTC
.	TRBV5-4	.	TRBJ2-1	CASSLTGRRGDEQFF	TGTGCCAGCAGCTTGACTGGTAGACGCGGCGATGAGCAGTTCTTC
TRBD1	TRBV15	.	TRBJ1-1	CATSRDRDRGLNTEAFF	TGTGCCACCAGCAGGGACCGGGACAGAGGTTTGAACACTGAAGCTTTCTTT
TRBD2	TRBV7-3	.	TRBJ2-1	CASSAGTSGAQFF	TGTGCCAGCAGCGCAGGGACTAGCGGGGCTCAGTTCTTC
.	TRBV29-1	.	TRBJ2-2	CSAYGTGNTGELFF	TGCAGCGCCTACGGGACGGGAAACACCGGGGAGCTGTTTTTT
.	TRBV9	.	TRBJ2-2	CASSEILGEFVPGELFF	TGTGCCAGCAGCGAAATTCTAGGGGAATTCGTGCCCGGGGAGCTGTTTTTT
TRBD2	TRBV29-1	.	TRBJ2-1	CSVEEGGGSEEFF	TGCAGCGTTGAAGAGGGGGGAGGGTCAGAGGAGTTCTTC
.	TRBV1	.	TRBJ2-4	CKGSSKNIQYF	TGCAAGGGTAGCTCCAAAAACATTCAGTACTTC
.	TRBV7-3	.	TRBJ2-1	CASSFSSWGDEQFF	TGTGCCAGCAGCTTTTCTAGCTGGGGGGATGAGCAGTTCTTC
TRBD2	TRBV2	.	TRBJ2-2	CASSVSGRGTGELFF	TGTGCCAGCAGCGTTAGCGGGAGGGGAACCGGGGAGCTGTTTTTT
TRBD1	TRBV7-8	.	TRBJ1-2	CASSSDRGGYGYTF	TGTGCCAGCAGCTCGGACAGGGGGGGCTATGGCTACACCTTC
TRBD2	TRBV7-6	.	TRBJ2-1	CASSRTSGSSVEQFF	TGTGCCAGCAGCCGGACTAGCGGGAGTTCAGTTGAGCAGTTCTTC